The 32 T cell receptor beta chains in this list originate from one sample, sequenced in a study of cytomegalovirus exposure and HLA in healthy donors. 60 Vbeta and 13 Jbeta primers were used in PCR. Using immunoSEQ multiplex PCR, the repertoire was profiled, and TCRdb retains in-frame clones only, with some absent. The data hold 150,000 to 200,000 clones, with 65% to 85% observed a single time. Sample: PBMCs. These receptor sequences come from a male donor in good health and CMV-seropositive.

V and J are TRBV9 and TRBJ2-3; 9 bases map to TRBD2. From germline, CDR1 is SGDLS and CDR2 YYNGEE. Trimming removed 3 bases from V and 1 base from J; junction bases left unmatched: 9. CDR3 length: 17 amino acids. This CDR3 reads CASSGTGGGGGTDTQYF. CDR3 bases: TGTGCCAGCAGCGGAACAGGAGGCGGGGGGGGCACAGATACGCAGTATTTT.

The V call is TRBV5-4, the J call TRBJ1-2; D gene unclear. V shed 0 bases and J shed 8 bases, with 11 bases lying between them. This CDR3 is built from 13 residues. Germline V gene sequence: CDR1 SGHNT, CDR2 YYREEE (reference sequence). CDR3 DNA sequence: TGTGCCAGCAGCTTGGCCTCGGGAAACGGCTACACCTTC. Translation gives CASSLASGNGYTF.

This clone was detected once. V gene TRBV10-3 combines with J gene TRBJ1-2, with D maybe TRBD1 (6 bases). V lost 4 bases and J 5 bases, leaving 14 bases between the germline ends. This CDR3 is 14 amino acids long. The V gene's germline CDR1 is ENHRY and CDR2 SYGVKD. CDR3 DNA: TGTGCCATCAGTGTACAGGGTTTGAGATATGGCTACACCTTC. This encodes CAISVQGLRYGYTF.

This chain uses TRBV27 with TRBJ1-1; TRBD1 aligns across 11 bases. The V and J ends lost 2 bases and 2 bases, in that order; junction bases with no gene match: 4. This CDR3 comprises 16 residues. CDR1 and CDR2 from the germline V gene are MNHEY and SMNVEV (reference sequence). The CDR3 DNA reads TGTGCCAGCAGTTTAAGGGGGACAGGGGGAAACACTGAAGCTTTCTTT. This encodes CASSLRGTGGNTEAFF.

The chain uses TRBV2 and TRBJ1-5; D is possibly TRBD1 (6 bases). Trimming removed 6 bases from V and 1 base from J, with 13 bases in between. The CDR3 covers 15 residues. The V gene's germline CDR1 is SNHLY and CDR2 FYNNEI. The CDR3 protein is CASRRGQGSNQPQHF. The CDR3 DNA sequence: TGTGCCAGCAGAAGGGGTCAGGGGAGCAATCAGCCCCAGCATTTT.

V gene TRBV9 combines with J gene TRBJ2-7; 10 bases line up with TRBD1. Germline V lookup: CDR1 SGDLS, CDR2 YYNGEE. The V gene end was trimmed by 4 bases and the J gene end by 6 bases; junction bases not matched to a gene: 10. The CDR3 consists of 15 residues. CDR3 loop: CASSISGTGESEQYF. The CDR3 DNA reads as TGTGCCAGCAGCATCTCCGGGACAGGGGAGAGCGAGCAGTACTTC. The whole variable domain, filled in from reference TRBV9 and TRBJ2-7, reads DSGVTQTPKHLITATGQRVTLRCSPRSGDLSVYWYQQSLDQGLQFLIQYYNGEERAKGNILERFSAQQFPDLHSELNLSSLELGDSALYFCASSISGTGESEQYFGPGTRLTVT.

The gene calls are TRBV11-3 and TRBJ2-7; TRBD1 matches at 11 bases. The CDR3 extends over 15 amino acids. V shed 5 bases, J shed 2 bases, and the junction held 5 bases outside the gene matches. Germline V gene data show CDR1 as SGHNT and CDR2 as YENEEA. This chain's CDR3 is CASSPMDRGPYEQYF. The CDR3 region has the DNA TGTGCCAGCAGCCCAATGGACAGGGGGCCCTACGAGCAGTACTTC.

This clone was seen only a few times. In nucleotides, the CDR3 is TGTGCCAGCAAACCGGGACAGAGGAACACCATATATTTT. Translated, it gives CASKPGQRNTIYF. The gene calls are TRBV6-5 and TRBJ1-3; 7 bases are a match to TRBD1. Germline CDR1 reads MNHEY; CDR2 reads SVGAGI. V was clipped by 7 bases and J by 7 bases; unmatched bases: 7. The CDR3 loop spans 13 amino acids.

The chain joins TRBV5-4 to TRBJ2-5; D gene ambiguous. This CDR3 contains 13 residues. The germline V gene encodes CDR1 SGHNT and CDR2 YYREEE (reference sequence). V shed 0 bases and J shed 4 bases, with 7 bases lying between them. The CDR3 nucleotides are TGTGCCAGCAGCTTGGAGCAACGAGAGACCCAGTACTTC. Its translation: CASSLEQRETQYF. Looking up the rest from reference TRBV5-4 and TRBJ2-5 gives the full variable domain: ETGVTQSPTHLIKTRGQQVTLRCSSQSGHNTVSWYQQALGQGPQFIFQYYREEENGRGNFPPRFSGLQFPNYSSELNVNALELDDSALYLCASSLEQRETQYFGPGTRLLVL.

The chain recombines TRBV5-1 with TRBJ1-3; D is ambiguous. Germline V gene lookup returns CDR1 SGHRS and CDR2 YFSETQ. CDR3 length: 15 amino acids. V was cut by 0 bases and J by 0 bases, with 7 bases left in between. CDR3 residues: CASSLGGSSGNTIYF. The CDR3 DNA follows: TGCGCCAGCAGCTTGGGCGGGAGCTCTGGAAACACCATATATTTT. Full variable domain (outside the CDR3, taken from reference TRBV5-1 and TRBJ1-3): KAGVTQTPRYLIKTRGQQVTLSCSPISGHRSVSWYQQTPGQGLQFLFEYFSETQRNKGNFPGRFSGRQFSNSRSEMNVSTLELGDSALYLCASSLGGSSGNTIYFGEGSWLTVV.

The rearrangement joins TRBV7-6 to TRBJ2-2; D is unresolved. The ends were cut back, 3 bases at V and 0 bases at J, with 11 bases in the middle. This CDR3 contains 16 residues. Per the germline V gene, CDR1 is SGHVS and CDR2 is FNYEAQ. CDR3 sequence: CASSFGGSANTGELFF. CDR3 nucleotide sequence: TGTGCCAGCAGCTTCGGCGGAAGCGCGAACACCGGGGAGCTGTTTTTT.

The chain joins TRBV4-2 to TRBJ2-7; TRBD2 might be the D (6 bases). Trimming cost V 0 bases and J 4 bases, with 13 bases left between them. This CDR3 has 15 amino acids. Germline CDR1 LGHNA, CDR2 YNFKEQ. The CDR3 region has the DNA TGTGCCAGCAGCCAAGAGGTCCTAGCGAGGTACGAGCAGTACTTC. It translates to CASSQEVLARYEQYF.

The genes are TRBV4-3 and TRBJ1-2; D is uncertain. Germline V gives CDR1 LGHNA, CDR2 YSLEER. The CDR3 has 16 amino acids. Trimming cost V 0 bases and J 1 base, with 12 bases left between them. The CDR3 is CASSQESGRINYGYTF. DNA of the CDR3: TGCGCCAGCAGCCAAGAATCCGGGAGAATTAACTATGGCTACACCTTC.

The chain is built from TRBV9 and TRBJ2-2; 8 bases agree with TRBD1. The ends lost 1 base at V and 2 bases at J; junction bases unmatched: 7. CDR1 is SGDLS, CDR2 YYNGEE, per germline. This CDR3 spans 17 amino acids. This chain's CDR3 is CASSVSGTGVNTGELFF. The CDR3 DNA reads as TGTGCCAGCAGCGTATCCGGGACAGGCGTAAACACCGGGGAGCTGTTTTTT.

In this sample, this clone turned up once. V and J are TRBV7-9 and TRBJ2-1; D possibly corresponds to TRBD2 (5 bases). The CDR3 is made up of 16 amino acids. Looked up from germline, CDR1 is SEHNR and CDR2 is FQNEAQ (reference sequence). Between the trimmed V and J ends, which lost 5 bases and 0 bases, there was a span of 14 bases. The CDR3 reads CASSPVIGSSYNEQFF. For the CDR3, the DNA is TGTGCCAGCAGCCCGGTGATTGGGAGCTCCTACAATGAGCAGTTCTTC.

The chain carries TRBV15 and TRBJ1-5; TRBD1 aligns across 7 bases. The germline gives CDR1 LNHNV, CDR2 YYDKDF (reference sequence). The CDR3 consists of 18 residues. With V trimmed by 2 bases and J by 6 bases, 16 bases remained unmatched. In DNA form, the CDR3 reads TGTGCCACCAGCAGACTAAGCTTGGGGCACAGGGGCGGTCAGCCCCAGCATTTT. Translated: CATSRLSLGHRGGQPQHF.

V gene TRBV27 combines with J gene TRBJ2-1; maybe TRBD2 (6 bases). The CDR3 sequence is 16 residues long. Germline V gene lookup returns CDR1 MNHEY and CDR2 SMNVEV (reference sequence). Trimming pared 7 bases from V and 1 base from J, leaving 17 bases between. DNA of the CDR3: TGTGCCAGCATCAGGAGGGGCATCGGTTCCTACAATGAGCAGTTCTTC. Translating gives CASIRRGIGSYNEQFF.

The genes are TRBV27 and TRBJ2-7, with D perhaps matching TRBD2 (6 bases). The CDR3 consists of 16 residues. In germline, CDR1 is MNHEY, CDR2 SMNVEV (reference sequence). The germline V and J ends were trimmed by 4 bases and 2 bases, with 18 bases remaining between them. The CDR3 nucleotides are TGTGCCAGCAGTTCCCGGGCGGGGAGGCCACCCTACGAGCAGTACTTC. As protein: CASSSRAGRPPYEQYF.

V is TRBV5-6 and J is TRBJ2-5, with 10 nucleotides matching TRBD1. The J segment lost 0 bases and the V segment lost 4 bases, leaving 6 bases of the junction unmatched. CDR3 length: 16 residues. Germline V CDR1 and CDR2: SGHDT, YYEEEE. CDR3: CASSPRTGGYQETQYF. The DNA of the CDR3 is TGTGCCAGCAGCCCGAGGACAGGGGGGTACCAAGAGACCCAGTACTTC.

The chain joins TRBV30 to TRBJ1-1, with a possible D match to TRBD1 (6 bases). Trimming cost V 4 bases and J 11 bases, with 20 bases left between them. Looked up from germline, CDR1 is GTSNPN and CDR2 is SVGIG (reference sequence). The CDR3 contains 13 residues. CDR3 coding DNA: TGTGCCTGGAATGCTCAGTTATCTCAGGGGGCTTTCTTT. Its protein product is CAWNAQLSQGAFF. The full variable domain, rest sourced from reference TRBV30 and TRBJ1-1, is SQTIHQWPATLVQPVGSPLSLECTVEGTSNPNLYWYRQAAGRGLQLLFYSVGIGQISSEVPQNLSASRPQDRQFILSSKKLLLSDSGFYLCAWNAQLSQGAFFGQGTRLTVV.

The chain recombines TRBV5-1 with TRBJ1-2; tentative D call: TRBD1 (5 bases). V was clipped by 0 bases and J by 4 bases, with 10 bases between them. Germline assignment: CDR1 SGHRS and CDR2 YFSETQ. The CDR3 is 14 amino acids. In DNA form, the CDR3 reads TGCGCCAGCAGCTTGGGCGGGACGGCCTATGGCTACACCTTC. Protein product: CASSLGGTAYGYTF.

V and J are TRBV7-2 and TRBJ2-4; TRBD2 might be the D (5 bases). CDR3 length: 14 amino acids. V was pared by 0 bases and J by 7 bases, with 10 bases between. From germline, CDR1 is SGHTA and CDR2 FQGNSA. In DNA form, the CDR3 reads TGTGCCAGCAGCTTAGCCCCGGGATCCAACATTCAGTACTTC. Its translation: CASSLAPGSNIQYF.

In nucleotides, the CDR3 is TGTGCCAGCAGCTTGGTGGCTAGCAACTACGAGCAGTACTTC. The encoded protein is CASSLVASNYEQYF. The chain is built from TRBV5-6 and TRBJ2-7, with TRBD2 as a possible D gene (5 bases). Trimming removed 0 bases at V and 3 bases at J, with 10 bases between. The germline gives CDR1 SGHDT, CDR2 YYEEEE. The CDR3 is 14 residues long.

This clone appeared a single time. The rearrangement links TRBV18 to TRBJ2-7; maybe TRBD1 (5 bases). The CDR3 is 19 residues long. Germline V gene data show CDR1 as KGHSH and CDR2 as LQKENI. Trimming pared 0 bases from V and 4 bases from J, leaving 25 bases between. This CDR3 is CASSPPWGGRLPVGYEQYF. The CDR3, as DNA: TGTGCCAGCTCACCACCGTGGGGCGGTCGGCTACCGGTAGGGTACGAGCAGTACTTC.

The count of this clone is one. V and J are TRBV27 and TRBJ2-7, with 9 bases fitting TRBD1. V lost 6 bases to trimming and J lost 1 base; unmatched junction nucleotides: 4. The CDR3 covers 14 residues. From germline, CDR1 is MNHEY and CDR2 SMNVEV (reference sequence). The CDR3 spells CASRGTGISYEQYF. DNA for the CDR3: TGTGCCAGCAGAGGGACAGGGATTTCCTACGAGCAGTACTTC.

This CDR3 is CASTSEWEQNEQFF. Here the CDR3 DNA reads TGTGCCAGCACCTCGGAGTGGGAGCAGAATGAGCAGTTCTTC. The chain employs TRBV7-9 and TRBJ2-1; D may be TRBD2 (5 bases). Per germline, CDR1 SEHNR and CDR2 FQNEAQ (reference sequence). The V end lost 7 bases, the J end lost 7 bases, and 17 bases lay between the germline ends. CDR3 length equals 14 residues.

The chain links TRBV5-6 to TRBJ1-1, with TRBD1 as a possible D gene (6 bases). The CDR3 sequence is 12 residues long. Germline CDR1 reads SGHDT; CDR2 reads YYEEEE. With 2 bases removed from V and 9 bases from J, the gap between germline ends came to 11 bases. The CDR3 DNA sequence: TGTGCCAGCAGCTTAGGGGGGGATCAAGCTTTCTTT. As protein: CASSLGGDQAFF.

The chain joins TRBV6-5 to TRBJ1-1; the D is unclear. Trimming cost V 6 bases and J 1 base, with 9 bases left between them. This CDR3 region has 13 residues. CDR1 MNHEY and CDR2 SVGAGI come from the germline V gene. In DNA, the CDR3 is TGTGCCAGCAGGCTACAGAGGAACACTGAAGCTTTCTTT. It yields the protein CASRLQRNTEAFF.

The rearrangement joins TRBV18 to TRBJ2-5; possibly TRBD1 for D (5 bases). With 2 bases removed from V and 1 base from J, the gap between germline ends came to 8 bases. The CDR3 has 14 amino acids. Germline-derived CDR1 and CDR2 are KGHSH and LQKENI. CDR3 sequence reads: CASSPGRVQETQYF. Here the CDR3 DNA reads TGTGCCAGCTCACCAGGCAGGGTCCAAGAGACCCAGTACTTC.

The V call is TRBV4-1, the J call TRBJ2-3, with a weak D call TRBD2 (6 bases). Germline V gene sequence: CDR1 MGHRA, CDR2 YSYEKL. Trimming shortened V by 1 base and J by 6 bases, and 14 bases separated the two germline ends. The CDR3 totals 15 residues. The CDR3 nucleotides are TGCGCCAGCAGCCAAGTAGGGAGTGGGAGGGATACGCAGTATTTT. Translation gives CASSQVGSGRDTQYF.

This clone showed up just once. J is TRBJ2-7 and V is TRBV13; D may be TRBD2 (6 bases). The CDR3 runs to 15 residues. Per germline, CDR1 PRHDT and CDR2 FYEKMQ (reference sequence). V was shortened by 3 bases and J by 3 bases, with 15 bases between the two germline ends. CDR3: CASSFRRGGNYEQYF. CDR3 bases: TGTGCCAGCAGCTTTAGGCGAGGAGGGAACTACGAGCAGTACTTC.

This sequence joins TRBV28 and TRBJ2-7, with 10 nucleotides matching TRBD1. The trim removed 2 bases at V and 5 bases at J, leaving 6 bases unmatched. CDR1 and CDR2 (germline): MDHEN, SYDVKM. The CDR3 is 15 residues long. The DNA for the CDR3 is TGTGCCAGCAGTTTAATCGGACAGGGGGAGAACGAGCAGTACTTC. Its translation is CASSLIGQGENEQYF.